A single sample gave rise to the 32 T cell receptor beta chains below, sequenced in a study of shared clonotypes between healthy human individuals. Using immunoSEQ multiplex PCR, the repertoire was profiled, and TCRdb retains in-frame clones only, with some absent. The table includes about 1.4 million clones, roughly 95% detected once. Source material: naive CD4+ T cells sorted from blood. The subset here: CD45RA+ positively selected. The origin of the receptors is a man in his thirties or forties in good health.

J is TRBJ1-3 and V is TRBV6-5; D may be TRBD1 (5 bases). This CDR3 has 15 residues. CDR1 is MNHEY, CDR2 SVGAGI, per germline. V lost 6 bases, J lost 4 bases, and 16 bases lay in between. This CDR3 is CASSISGTAGNTIYF. CDR3 nucleotides: TGTGCCAGCAGCATCTCGGGGACGGCAGGAAACACCATATATTTT.

The count of this clone is one. This chain uses TRBV4-3 with TRBJ2-3, with 7 bases aligning to TRBD2. The germline gives CDR1 LGHNA, CDR2 YSLEER. This CDR3 region has 15 residues. V trimming: 3 bases; J trimming: 0 bases; junction bases outside the gene matches: 3. The CDR3 region has the DNA TGCGCCAGCAGCCACTCACTAGCGAGCACAGATACGCAGTATTTT. Amino acid sequence: CASSHSLASTDTQYF.

The chain links TRBV11-2 to TRBJ2-3, with TRBD2 matching 8 bases. The junction had 12 bases not matched to a gene; V was cut back by 5 bases and J by 2 bases. The CDR3 extends over 17 amino acids. Germline V lookup: CDR1 SGHAT, CDR2 FQNNGV. CDR3 coding DNA: TGTGCCAGCAGCGCCGACGGTATAGCGGGAAACACAGATACGCAGTATTTT. Its protein is CASSADGIAGNTDTQYF.

For this clone: Distinct nucleotide sequences in the sample also encode this CDR3. This sequence joins TRBV5-1 and TRBJ2-3; tentatively, D is TRBD2 (6 bases). Germline loops: CDR1 SGHRS, CDR2 YFSETQ. The V gene lost 4 bases and the J gene lost 4 bases, with 13 bases spanning the gap. The CDR3 extends over 14 amino acids. The CDR3 coding sequence is TGCGCCAGCAGCCTACGGGGCGGGGCAGATACGCAGTATTTT. As protein: CASSLRGGADTQYF.

The CDR3 DNA reads TGTGCCAGCAGCTTGGAAAAGGGTGGCTACACCTTC. It translates to CASSLEKGGYTF. The rearrangement joins TRBV7-2 to TRBJ1-2; D gene ambiguous. The V and J ends lost 3 bases and 7 bases respectively, with 9 bases between them. CDR1 is SGHTA, CDR2 FQGNSA, per germline. This CDR3 is built from 12 residues.

V and J are TRBV4-1 and TRBJ2-5; D possibly corresponds to TRBD2 (6 bases). The end of the DNA is better explained by TRBJ2-7, so the J call may be wrong. CDR3 length: 16 amino acids. Germline CDR1 reads MGHRA; CDR2 reads YSYEKL. CDR3 in amino acids: CASSLGDGGGDYEQYF. CDR3 DNA: TGCGCCAGCAGCCTGGGAGACGGCGGAGGGGACTACGAGCAGTACTTC.

The chain combines TRBV5-1 with TRBJ2-5, with D perhaps matching TRBD1 (6 bases). Trimming left V 3 bases short and J 0 bases short, with 12 bases between. The CDR3 runs to 15 residues. Germline V gene sequence: CDR1 SGHRS, CDR2 YFSETQ. Here the CDR3 reads CASSSLTGHQETQYF. The CDR3 DNA follows: TGCGCCAGCAGCTCCCTGACAGGCCACCAAGAGACCCAGTACTTC. The entire variable domain, with the rest obtained from reference TRBV5-1 and TRBJ2-5, is as follows: KAGVTQTPRYLIKTRGQQVTLSCSPISGHRSVSWYQQTPGQGLQFLFEYFSETQRNKGNFPGRFSGRQFSNSRSEMNVSTLELGDSALYLCASSSLTGHQETQYFGPGTRLLVL.

In regard to this clone: The junction does not match germline at one end; this may be a read error. The identical CDR3 is also encoded by other nucleotide sequences in the sample. The chain employs TRBV5-1 and TRBJ1-4, with 8 positions matching TRBD1. The V gene's germline CDR1 is SGHRS and CDR2 YFSETQ. The CDR3 is 15 amino acids. The chain's CDR3 is CASSPGTGLNEKLFF. The CDR3 DNA sequence: TGCGCCAGCAGCCCGGGGACAGGTTTGAATGAAAAACTATTTTTT. The full variable domain, its missing parts supplied by reference TRBV5-1 and TRBJ1-4, is KAGVTQTPRYLIKTRGQQVTLSCSPISGHRSVSWYQQTPGQGLQFLFEYFSETQRNKGNFPGRFSGRQFSNSRSEMNVSTLELGDSALYLCASSPGTGLNEKLFFGSGTQLSVL.

The V call is TRBV29-1, the J call TRBJ2-5, with unresolved D. Germline V gives CDR1 SQVTM, CDR2 ANQGSEA. Trimming left V 5 bases short and J 5 bases short, with 15 bases between. This CDR3 has 13 residues. The CDR3 DNA reads as TGCAGCGTTTTCGACGGGCAATCGGAGACCCAGTACTTC. Its protein product is CSVFDGQSETQYF. The full variable domain, completed using reference TRBV29-1 and TRBJ2-5, is SAVISQKPSRDICQRGTSLTIQCQVDSQVTMMFWYRQQPGQSLTLIATANQGSEATYESGFVIDKFPISRPNLTFSTLTVSNMSPEDSSIYLCSVFDGQSETQYFGPGTRLLVL.

This rearrangement joins TRBV6-6 to TRBJ1-1, with D unclear. The CDR3 runs 12 residues. From germline, CDR1 is MNHNY and CDR2 SVGAGI (reference sequence). Trimming pared 2 bases from V and 3 bases from J, leaving 4 bases between. The CDR3 is CASSYRDTEAFF. In DNA form, the CDR3 reads TGTGCCAGCAGTTACAGGGACACTGAAGCTTTCTTT.

The chain recombines TRBV25-1 with TRBJ2-3; D uncertain. The CDR3 is 12 amino acids. The germline CDR1 and CDR2 sequences are MGHDK and SYGVNS. The V end was cut by 5 bases, the J end by 6 bases, with 9 bases between. Written as DNA, the CDR3 is TGTGCCAGCAGTTTCAGTGGGGATACGCAGTATTTT. Translating it yields CASSFSGDTQYF.

The chain couples TRBV5-6 to TRBJ1-5, with 8 bases lining up with TRBD1. The junction had 6 bases not matched to a gene; V was cut back by 1 base and J by 6 bases. There are 15 residues in the CDR3. Germline CDR1 and CDR2: SGHDT and YYEEEE. Here the CDR3 DNA reads TGTGCCAGCAGCTTGAAGGACAGGGTAGGTCAGCCCCAGCATTTT. It codes for CASSLKDRVGQPQHF.

The chain joins TRBV30 to TRBJ1-1; TRBD1 is a possible D gene (6 bases). Per the germline V gene, CDR1 is GTSNPN and CDR2 is SVGIG (reference sequence). CDR3 length: 15 amino acids. V lost 3 bases and J 1 base, leaving 15 bases between the germline ends. The DNA for the CDR3 is TGTGCCTGGAGAGGGTCAGGGGCGAGGAACACTGAAGCTTTCTTT. It codes for CAWRGSGARNTEAFF.

The CDR3 region is CASSGSPGRNYEQYF. DNA of the CDR3: TGTGCCAGCAGCGGCAGCCCGGGACGCAACTACGAGCAGTACTTC. This rearrangement joins TRBV5-4 to TRBJ2-7; D assignment may be TRBD1 or TRBD2 (5 bases each). Trimming took 4 bases from V and 3 from J, leaving 17 bases between them. The germline CDR1 and CDR2 sequences are SGHNT and YYREEE (reference sequence). This CDR3 comprises 15 residues.

Turning to this clone: At one end, the junction sequence differs from germline, possibly due to a read error. CDR3 residues: CASSSVKGDF. The CDR3 nucleotides are TGTGCCAGCAGTTCGGTAAAGGGGGACTTC. This rearrangement joins TRBV6-5 to TRBJ2-7; TRBD1 is a possible D gene (6 bases). The CDR3 contains 10 residues. Germline V gene sequence: CDR1 MNHEY, CDR2 SVGAGI.

With regard to this clone: The identical CDR3 is also encoded by other nucleotide sequences in the sample. The chain carries TRBV2 and TRBJ2-7; TRBD1 might be the D (6 bases). Germline CDR1 is SNHLY and CDR2 is FYNNEI. The CDR3 is 13 residues long. The V and J ends lost 4 bases and 3 bases respectively, with 10 bases between them. The CDR3 bases are TGTGCCAGCAGTGGAGACAGGCTCTACGAGCAGTACTTC. Its translation: CASSGDRLYEQYF.

The chain joins TRBV6-6 to TRBJ1-5; D is unclear. The CDR3 has 13 residues. V shed 1 base and J shed 3 bases, with 4 bases lying between them. Germline V gene lookup returns CDR1 MNHNY and CDR2 SVGAGI (reference sequence). The CDR3 protein is CASSYLDNQPQHF. CDR3 DNA sequence: TGTGCCAGCAGTTACTTGGACAATCAGCCCCAGCATTTT.

The chain recombines TRBV5-4 with TRBJ1-1; 8 nucleotides line up with TRBD1. V lost 4 bases, J lost 3 bases, and 5 bases stayed unmatched. The germline CDR1 and CDR2 sequences are SGHNT and YYREEE (reference sequence). There are 14 residues in the CDR3. The CDR3 loop reads CASSPGGLYTEAFF. CDR3 DNA sequence: TGTGCCAGCAGCCCAGGGGGCCTATACACTGAAGCTTTCTTT.

The V call is TRBV19, the J call TRBJ1-5; D not resolved. The V gene's germline CDR1 is LNHDA and CDR2 SQIVND (reference sequence). The germline V and J ends were trimmed by 1 base and 0 bases, with 16 bases remaining between them. CDR3 length: 18 amino acids. The CDR3 loop is CASSIARRVISSNQPQHF. Written as DNA, the CDR3 is TGTGCCAGTAGTATAGCTCGTCGTGTCATTTCTAGCAATCAGCCCCAGCATTTT. Using reference TRBV19 and TRBJ1-5 for the parts outside the CDR3, the full variable domain is DGGITQSPKYLFRKEGQNVTLSCEQNLNHDAMYWYRQDPGQGLRLIYYSQIVNDFQKGDIAEGYSVSREKKESFPLTVTSAQKNPTAFYLCASSIARRVISSNQPQHFGDGTRLSIL.

This chain links TRBV14 with TRBJ2-5; TRBD1 matches 9 bases. V was pared by 0 bases and J by 4 bases, with 6 bases of the junction left unmatched. CDR3 length equals 16 residues. Germline V CDR1 and CDR2: SGHDN, FVKESK. CDR3 sequence reads: CASSQDRQGVGETQYF. The CDR3 region has the DNA TGTGCCAGCAGCCAAGATCGACAGGGGGTAGGAGAGACCCAGTACTTC.

This clone was seen a single time. Other DNA sequences from this sample encode an identical CDR3 as well. The CDR3 DNA follows: TGTGCCAGCAGTTTACCGGGACAGGGCACAGATACGCAGTATTTT. Protein: CASSLPGQGTDTQYF. The genes are TRBV28 and TRBJ2-3; 8 nucleotides match TRBD1. V gave up 2 bases and J gave up 1 base; unmatched junction bases: 2. The CDR3 covers 15 residues. The germline gives CDR1 MDHEN, CDR2 SYDVKM.

V and J are TRBV29-1 and TRBJ1-1, with D perhaps TRBD1 (5 bases). The CDR3 extends over 12 amino acids. The ends were cut back, 6 bases at V and 5 bases at J, with 13 bases in the middle. The germline V gene has CDR1 SQVTM and CDR2 ANQGSEA. The CDR3 protein is CSVGVKGTEAFF. The DNA for the CDR3 is TGCAGCGTGGGGGTTAAGGGAACTGAAGCTTTCTTT.

The chain is built from TRBV28 and TRBJ1-1, with 9 positions matching TRBD1. V was clipped by 5 bases and J by 6 bases; unmatched bases: 7. The germline CDR1 and CDR2 sequences are MDHEN and SYDVKM. CDR3 length equals 14 residues. CDR3 nucleotide sequence: TGTGCCAGCAGTACCTACAGGGGGCTGGCTGAAGCTTTCTTT. It yields the protein CASSTYRGLAEAFF. The variable domain in full, completed from reference TRBV28 and TRBJ1-1, reads DVKVTQSSRYLVKRTGEKVFLECVQDMDHENMFWYRQDPGLGLRLIYFSYDVKMKEKGDIPEGYSVSREKKERFSLILESASTNQTSMYLCASSTYRGLAEAFFGQGTRLTVV.

The rearrangement uses TRBV6-5 and TRBJ2-7; TRBD2 matches 7 bases. Germline CDR1 is MNHEY and CDR2 is SVGAGI. This CDR3 is built from 15 residues. The J segment lost 3 bases and the V segment lost 3 bases, leaving 8 bases of the junction unmatched. The CDR3 DNA reads as TGTGCCAGCAGTTATACGGCTAGCGGATTCTACGAGCAGTACTTC. Amino acid sequence: CASSYTASGFYEQYF.

The genes are TRBV21-1 and TRBJ1-2. TRBV21-1 corresponds to a pseudogene. The CDR3 consists of 15 residues. The DNA of the CDR3 is TGTGCCAGCAGCACCCGAGGTCGTCCCTCCTATGGCTACACCTTC. Amino acid sequence: CASSTRGRPSYGYTF.

The chain links TRBV6-1 to TRBJ2-7, with TRBD2 matching over 8 bases. Germline V gene lookup returns CDR1 MNHNS and CDR2 SASEGT. The CDR3 sequence is 15 residues long. V lost 6 bases to trimming and J lost 1 base; unmatched junction nucleotides: 8. DNA for the CDR3: TGTGCCAGCAGCCCCAGATTAGCGGGGTCCTACGAGCAGTACTTC. This codes for CASSPRLAGSYEQYF.

On this clone itself: The sample holds other DNA sequences that translate to the same CDR3. The gene calls are TRBV9 and TRBJ2-3; no clear D. CDR1 and CDR2 (germline): SGDLS, YYNGEE. This CDR3 has 12 residues. Trimming left V 3 bases short and J 2 bases short, with 4 bases between. The CDR3 region is CASSALTDTQYF. Here the CDR3 DNA reads TGTGCCAGCAGCGCCCTCACAGATACGCAGTATTTT.

This sequence joins TRBV5-6 and TRBJ2-7; D remains ambiguous. The CDR3 consists of 11 residues. Trimming took off 4 bases at V and 3 bases at J, with 5 bases between the two ends. Germline CDR1 SGHDT, CDR2 YYEEEE. CDR3 nucleotides: TGTGCCAGCAGCGTTAGCTACGAGCAGTACTTC. Translated: CASSVSYEQYF.

The chain couples TRBV7-6 to TRBJ2-3, with 9 bases fitting TRBD1. From germline, CDR1 is SGHVS and CDR2 FNYEAQ. The J segment lost 5 bases and the V segment lost 5 bases, leaving 2 bases of the junction unmatched. The CDR3 is made up of 13 amino acids. As DNA, the CDR3 is TGTGCCAGCAGCCGGGACAGGGAAGATACGCAGTATTTT. Amino acid sequence: CASSRDREDTQYF.

The chain recombines TRBV5-1 with TRBJ1-1; no clear D gene. This CDR3 is 14 amino acids long. Trimming shortened V by 2 bases and J by 5 bases, and 13 bases separated the two germline ends. Germline V lookup: CDR1 SGHRS, CDR2 YFSETQ. The chain's CDR3 is CASSLEGRKTEAFF. As DNA, the CDR3 is TGCGCCAGCAGCTTAGAGGGTCGTAAAACTGAAGCTTTCTTT.

This rearrangement joins TRBV18 to TRBJ2-1; tentatively, D is TRBD2 (6 bases). CDR1 is KGHSH and CDR2 is LQKENI in the germline V gene. V lost 2 bases and J lost 6, with 20 bases in between. The CDR3 totals 17 residues. Here the CDR3 DNA reads TGTGCCAGCTCACCATTACTCACAACGGGAGCCGCCAATGAGCAGTTCTTC. This sequence encodes CASSPLLTTGAANEQFF.

V and J are TRBV7-8 and TRBJ2-1; the match to TRBD1 covers 8 bases. With V trimmed by 5 bases and J by 7 bases, 10 bases remained unmatched. Germline V CDR1 and CDR2: SGHVS, FQNEAQ. This CDR3 has 15 amino acids. CDR3 coding DNA: TGTGCCAGCAGCCCAAGATGGGACAGGAAAAATGAGCAGTTCTTC. Protein: CASSPRWDRKNEQFF.